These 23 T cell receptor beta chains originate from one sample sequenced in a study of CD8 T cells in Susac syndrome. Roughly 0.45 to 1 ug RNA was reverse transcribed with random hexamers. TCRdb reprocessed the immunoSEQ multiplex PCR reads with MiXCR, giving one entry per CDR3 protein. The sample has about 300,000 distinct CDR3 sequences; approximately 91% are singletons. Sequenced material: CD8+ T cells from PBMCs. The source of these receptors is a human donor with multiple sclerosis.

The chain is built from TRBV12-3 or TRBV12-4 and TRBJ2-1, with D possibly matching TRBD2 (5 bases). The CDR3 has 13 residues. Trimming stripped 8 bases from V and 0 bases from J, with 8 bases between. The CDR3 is CASEGSSYNEQFF. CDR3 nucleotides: TGTGCCAGCGAGGGTAGCTCCTACAATGAGCAGTTCTTC.

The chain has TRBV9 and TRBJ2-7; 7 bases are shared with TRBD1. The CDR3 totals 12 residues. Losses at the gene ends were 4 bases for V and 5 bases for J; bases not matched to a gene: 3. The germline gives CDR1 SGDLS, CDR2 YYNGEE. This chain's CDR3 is CASSPTGDEQYF. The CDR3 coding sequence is TGTGCCAGCAGCCCCACAGGGGACGAGCAGTACTTC.

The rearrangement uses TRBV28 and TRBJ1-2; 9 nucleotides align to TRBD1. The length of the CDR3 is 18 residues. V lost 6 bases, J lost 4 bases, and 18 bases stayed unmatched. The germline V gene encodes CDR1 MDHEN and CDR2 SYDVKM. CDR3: CASSSGGQGRIGVYGYTF. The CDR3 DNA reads TGTGCCAGCAGCTCCGGAGGACAGGGGCGGATTGGAGTCTATGGCTACACCTTC.

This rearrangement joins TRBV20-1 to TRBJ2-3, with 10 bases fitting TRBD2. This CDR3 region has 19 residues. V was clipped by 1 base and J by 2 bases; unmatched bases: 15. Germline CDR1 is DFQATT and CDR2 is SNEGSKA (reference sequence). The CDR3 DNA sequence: TGCAGTGCTAGAGCCGGAATTATATCAGCGGGGGGGACCACAGATACGCAGTATTTT. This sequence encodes CSARAGIISAGGTTDTQYF.

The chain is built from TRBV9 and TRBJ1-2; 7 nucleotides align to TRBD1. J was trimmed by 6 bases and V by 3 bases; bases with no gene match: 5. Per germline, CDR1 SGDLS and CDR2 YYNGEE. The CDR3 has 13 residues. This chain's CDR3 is CASSGLTGNGYTF. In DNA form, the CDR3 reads TGTGCCAGCAGCGGGCTGACAGGGAATGGCTACACCTTC.

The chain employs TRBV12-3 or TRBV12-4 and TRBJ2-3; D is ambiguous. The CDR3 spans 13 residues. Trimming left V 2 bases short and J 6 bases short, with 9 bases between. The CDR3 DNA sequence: TGTGCCAGCAGTTTAATACGCTTTGATACGCAGTATTTT. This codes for CASSLIRFDTQYF.

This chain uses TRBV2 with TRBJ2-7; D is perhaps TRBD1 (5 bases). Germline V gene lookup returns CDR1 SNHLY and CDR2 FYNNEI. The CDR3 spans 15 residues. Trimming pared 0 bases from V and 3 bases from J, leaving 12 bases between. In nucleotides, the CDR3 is TGTGCCAGCAGTGAAGCCGAGACAGCGTACTACGAGCAGTACTTC. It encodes CASSEAETAYYEQYF.

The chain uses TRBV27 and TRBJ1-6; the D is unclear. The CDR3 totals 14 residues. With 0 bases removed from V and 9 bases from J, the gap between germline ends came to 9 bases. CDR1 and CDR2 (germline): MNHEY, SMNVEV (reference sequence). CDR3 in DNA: TGTGCCAGCAGTTTATCCGGTTTGGGTTCACCCCTCCACTTT. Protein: CASSLSGLGSPLHF.

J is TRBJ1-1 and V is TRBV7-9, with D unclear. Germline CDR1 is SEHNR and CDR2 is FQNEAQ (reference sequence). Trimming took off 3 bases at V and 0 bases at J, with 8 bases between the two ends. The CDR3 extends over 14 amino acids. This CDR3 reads CASSFTAMNTEAFF. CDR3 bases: TGTGCCAGCAGCTTTACAGCCATGAACACTGAAGCTTTCTTT.

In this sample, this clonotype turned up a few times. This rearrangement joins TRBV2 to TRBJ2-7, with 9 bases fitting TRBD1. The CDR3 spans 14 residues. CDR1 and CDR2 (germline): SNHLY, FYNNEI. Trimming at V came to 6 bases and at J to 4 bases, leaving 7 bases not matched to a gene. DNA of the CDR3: TGTGCCAGCAGCCCCGGGACAGGGATTTACGAGCAGTACTTC. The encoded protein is CASSPGTGIYEQYF.

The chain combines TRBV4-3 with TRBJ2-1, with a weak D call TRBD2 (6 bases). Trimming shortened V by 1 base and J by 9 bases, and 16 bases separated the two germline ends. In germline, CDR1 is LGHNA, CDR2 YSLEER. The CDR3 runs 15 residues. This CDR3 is CASSQGGAGEVEQFF. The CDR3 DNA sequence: TGCGCCAGCAGCCAAGGCGGGGCAGGAGAAGTTGAGCAGTTCTTC.

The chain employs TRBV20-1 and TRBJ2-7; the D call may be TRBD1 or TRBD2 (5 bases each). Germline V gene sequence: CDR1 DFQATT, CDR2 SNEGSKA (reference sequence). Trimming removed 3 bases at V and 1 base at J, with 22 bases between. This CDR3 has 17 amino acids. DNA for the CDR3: TGCAGTGCTAGGAGCACGAGGGGTAGAATGCCTTCCTACGAGCAGTACTTC. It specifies CSARSTRGRMPSYEQYF.

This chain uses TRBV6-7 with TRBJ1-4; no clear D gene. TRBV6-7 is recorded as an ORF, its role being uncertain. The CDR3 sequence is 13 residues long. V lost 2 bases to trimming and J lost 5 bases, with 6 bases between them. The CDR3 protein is CASSYTKNEKLFF. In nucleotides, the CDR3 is TGTGCCAGCAGTTACACAAAGAATGAAAAACTGTTTTTT.

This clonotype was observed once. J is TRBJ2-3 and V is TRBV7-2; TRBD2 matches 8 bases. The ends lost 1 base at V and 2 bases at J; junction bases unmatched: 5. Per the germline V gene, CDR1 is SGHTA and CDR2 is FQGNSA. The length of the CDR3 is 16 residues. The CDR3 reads CASSLGVSGDTDTQYF. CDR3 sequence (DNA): TGTGCCAGCAGCTTAGGGGTTAGCGGGGACACAGATACGCAGTATTTT.

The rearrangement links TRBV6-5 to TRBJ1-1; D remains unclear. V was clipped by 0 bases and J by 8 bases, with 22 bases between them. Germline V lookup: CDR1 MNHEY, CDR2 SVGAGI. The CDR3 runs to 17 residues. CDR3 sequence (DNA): TGTGCCAGCAGTTACTCGATATTGGGTCGGGGTCGCGAAGAAGCTTTCTTT. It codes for CASSYSILGRGREEAFF.

The CDR3 DNA follows: TGCGCCAGCAGCTTGGAAGCGGGGGGGCAGAATGAGCAGTTCTTC. Translation: CASSLEAGGQNEQFF. The J gene is TRBJ2-1, the V gene TRBV5-1, with 10 bases that match TRBD2. Trimming took 0 bases from V and 7 from J; bases not matched to a gene: 4. This CDR3 region has 15 residues. CDR1 is SGHRS, CDR2 YFSETQ, per germline.

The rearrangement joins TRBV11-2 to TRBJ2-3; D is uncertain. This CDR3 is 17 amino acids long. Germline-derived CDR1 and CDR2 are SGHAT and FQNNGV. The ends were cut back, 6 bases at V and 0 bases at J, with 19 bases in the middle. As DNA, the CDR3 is TGTGCCAGCAGGTCCATTCCGGCTACCTCTAGCACAGATACGCAGTATTTT. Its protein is CASRSIPATSSTDTQYF.

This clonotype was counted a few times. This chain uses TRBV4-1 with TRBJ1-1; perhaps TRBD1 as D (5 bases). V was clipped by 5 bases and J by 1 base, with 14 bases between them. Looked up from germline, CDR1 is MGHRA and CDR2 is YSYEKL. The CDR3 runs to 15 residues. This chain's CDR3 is CASSTGRSGNTEAFF. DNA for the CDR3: TGCGCCAGCAGCACGGGACGCTCCGGGAACACTGAAGCTTTCTTT.

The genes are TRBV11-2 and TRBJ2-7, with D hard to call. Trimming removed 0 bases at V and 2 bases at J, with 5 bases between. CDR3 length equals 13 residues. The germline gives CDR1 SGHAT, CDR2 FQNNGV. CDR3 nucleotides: TGTGCCAGCAGCTTAGAACTTCCCTACGAGCAGTACTTC. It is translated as CASSLELPYEQYF.

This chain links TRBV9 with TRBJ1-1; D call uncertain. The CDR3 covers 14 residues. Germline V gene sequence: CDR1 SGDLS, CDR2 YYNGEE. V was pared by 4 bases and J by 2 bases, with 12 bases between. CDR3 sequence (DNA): TGTGCCAGCAGCCCTAGTGGGGATAACACTGAAGCTTTCTTT. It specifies CASSPSGDNTEAFF.

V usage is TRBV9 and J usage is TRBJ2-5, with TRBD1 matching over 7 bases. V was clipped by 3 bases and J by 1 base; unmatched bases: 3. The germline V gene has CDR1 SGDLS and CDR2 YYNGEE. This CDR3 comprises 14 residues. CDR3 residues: CASSAGTAQETQYF. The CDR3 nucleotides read TGTGCCAGCAGCGCGGGGACAGCCCAAGAGACCCAGTACTTC.

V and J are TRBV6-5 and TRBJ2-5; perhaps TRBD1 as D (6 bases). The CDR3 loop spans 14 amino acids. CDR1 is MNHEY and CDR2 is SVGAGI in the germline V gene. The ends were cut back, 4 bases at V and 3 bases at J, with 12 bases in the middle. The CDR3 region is CASSLQGWEETQYF. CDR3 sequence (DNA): TGTGCCAGCAGTTTACAGGGTTGGGAAGAGACCCAGTACTTC.

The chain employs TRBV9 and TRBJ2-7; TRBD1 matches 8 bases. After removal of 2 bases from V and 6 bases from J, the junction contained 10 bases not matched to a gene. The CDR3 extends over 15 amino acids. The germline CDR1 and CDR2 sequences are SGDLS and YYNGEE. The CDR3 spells CASSVAGTGLGEQYF. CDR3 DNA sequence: TGTGCCAGCAGCGTGGCAGGGACAGGCCTAGGCGAGCAGTACTTC.